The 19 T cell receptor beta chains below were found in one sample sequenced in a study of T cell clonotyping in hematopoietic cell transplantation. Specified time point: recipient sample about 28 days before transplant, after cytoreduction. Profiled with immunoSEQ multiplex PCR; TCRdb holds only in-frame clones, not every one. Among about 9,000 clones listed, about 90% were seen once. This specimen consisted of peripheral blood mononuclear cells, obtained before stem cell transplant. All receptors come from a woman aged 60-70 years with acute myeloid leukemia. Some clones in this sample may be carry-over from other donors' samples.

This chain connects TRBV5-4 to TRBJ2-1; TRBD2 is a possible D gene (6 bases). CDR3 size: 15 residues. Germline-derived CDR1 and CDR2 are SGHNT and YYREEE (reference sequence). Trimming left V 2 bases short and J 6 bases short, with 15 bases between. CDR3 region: CASSLISGQFNEQFF. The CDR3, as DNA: TGTGCCAGCAGCTTAATTAGCGGTCAGTTCAATGAGCAGTTCTTC.

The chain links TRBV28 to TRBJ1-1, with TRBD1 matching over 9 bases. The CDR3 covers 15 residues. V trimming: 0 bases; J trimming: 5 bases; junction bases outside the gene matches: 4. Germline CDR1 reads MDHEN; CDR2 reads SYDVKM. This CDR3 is CASSLWGQGWTEAFF. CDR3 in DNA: TGTGCCAGCAGTTTATGGGGACAGGGTTGGACTGAAGCTTTCTTT.

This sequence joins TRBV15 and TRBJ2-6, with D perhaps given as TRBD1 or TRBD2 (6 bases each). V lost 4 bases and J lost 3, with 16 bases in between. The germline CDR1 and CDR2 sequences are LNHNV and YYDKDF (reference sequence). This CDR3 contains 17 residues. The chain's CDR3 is CATSTQAGGGGANVLTF. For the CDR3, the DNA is TGTGCCACCAGCACCCAAGCCGGGGGCGGTGGGGCCAACGTCCTGACTTTC.

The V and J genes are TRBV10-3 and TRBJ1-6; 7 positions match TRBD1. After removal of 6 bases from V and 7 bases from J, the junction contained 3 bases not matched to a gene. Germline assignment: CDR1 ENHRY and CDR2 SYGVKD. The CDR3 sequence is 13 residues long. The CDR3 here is CAIRTGSNSPLHF. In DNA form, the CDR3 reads TGTGCCATCAGGACAGGGTCGAATTCACCCCTCCACTTT.

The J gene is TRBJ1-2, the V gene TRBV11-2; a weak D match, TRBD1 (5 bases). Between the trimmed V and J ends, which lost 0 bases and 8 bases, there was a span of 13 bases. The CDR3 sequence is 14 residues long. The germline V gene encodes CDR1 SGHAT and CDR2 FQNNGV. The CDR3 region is CASSLDSGGTGYTF. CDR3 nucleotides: TGTGCCAGCAGCTTAGATTCTGGAGGGACCGGCTACACCTTC.

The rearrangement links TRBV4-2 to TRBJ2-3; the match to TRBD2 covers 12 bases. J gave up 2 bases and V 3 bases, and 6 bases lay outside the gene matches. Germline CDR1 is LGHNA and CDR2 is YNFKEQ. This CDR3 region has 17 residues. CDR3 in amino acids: CASSQRTSGETTDTQYF. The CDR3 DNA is TGTGCCAGCAGCCAGAGGACTAGCGGGGAAACCACAGATACGCAGTATTTT.

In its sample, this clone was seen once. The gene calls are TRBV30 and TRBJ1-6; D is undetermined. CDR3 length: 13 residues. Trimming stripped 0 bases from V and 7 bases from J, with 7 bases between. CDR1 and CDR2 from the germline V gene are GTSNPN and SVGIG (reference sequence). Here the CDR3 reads CAWSVDTNSPLHF. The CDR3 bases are TGTGCCTGGAGTGTCGACACCAATTCACCCCTCCACTTT. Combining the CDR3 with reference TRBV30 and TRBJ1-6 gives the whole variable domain SQTIHQWPATLVQPVGSPLSLECTVEGTSNPNLYWYRQAAGRGLQLLFYSVGIGQISSEVPQNLSASRPQDRQFILSSKKLLLSDSGFYLCAWSVDTNSPLHFGNGTRLTVT.

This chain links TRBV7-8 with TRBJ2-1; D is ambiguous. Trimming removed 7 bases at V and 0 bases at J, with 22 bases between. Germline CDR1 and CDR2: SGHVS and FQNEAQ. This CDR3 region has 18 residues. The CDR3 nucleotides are TGTGCCAGCACCCCATCTCGATCCCCAGTAGGCTCCTACAATGAGCAGTTCTTC. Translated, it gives CASTPSRSPVGSYNEQFF.

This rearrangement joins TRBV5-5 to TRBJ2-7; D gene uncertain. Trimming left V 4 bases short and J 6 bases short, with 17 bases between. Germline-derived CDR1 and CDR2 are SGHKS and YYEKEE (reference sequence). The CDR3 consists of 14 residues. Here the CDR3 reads CASSLALLAAEQYF. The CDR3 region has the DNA TGTGCCAGCAGCCTGGCTCTTCTGGCCGCCGAGCAGTACTTC.

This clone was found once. The CDR3 spells CSVEVESYYNEQFF. In DNA, the CDR3 is TGCAGCGTTGAGGTCGAAAGTTACTACAATGAGCAGTTCTTC. The chain has TRBV29-1 and TRBJ2-1; the D is unclear. Germline V gives CDR1 SQVTM, CDR2 ANQGSEA. V was trimmed by 3 bases and J by 3 bases, leaving 12 bases between them. This CDR3 comprises 14 residues.

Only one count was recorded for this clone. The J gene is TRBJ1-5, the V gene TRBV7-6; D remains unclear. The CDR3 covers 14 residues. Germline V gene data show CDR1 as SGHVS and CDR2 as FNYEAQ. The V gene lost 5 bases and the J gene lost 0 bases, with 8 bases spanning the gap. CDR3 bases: TGTGCCAGCAGCACGGGTGATAGCAATCAGCCCCAGCATTTT. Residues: CASSTGDSNQPQHF.

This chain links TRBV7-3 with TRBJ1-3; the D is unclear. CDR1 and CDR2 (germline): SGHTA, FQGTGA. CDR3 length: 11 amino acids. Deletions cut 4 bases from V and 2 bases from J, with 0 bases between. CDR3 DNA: TGTGCCAGCAGCTCTGGAAACACCATATATTTT. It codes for CASSSGNTIYF. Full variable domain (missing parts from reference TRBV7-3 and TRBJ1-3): GAGVSQTPSNKVTEKGKYVELRCDPISGHTALYWYRQSLGQGPEFLIYFQGTGAADDSGLPNDRFFAVRPEGSVSTLKIQRTERGDSAVYLCASSSGNTIYFGEGSWLTVV.

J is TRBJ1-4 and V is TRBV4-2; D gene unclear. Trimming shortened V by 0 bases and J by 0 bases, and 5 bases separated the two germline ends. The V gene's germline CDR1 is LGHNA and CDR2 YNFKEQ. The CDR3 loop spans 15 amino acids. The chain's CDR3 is CASSQDRTTNEKLFF. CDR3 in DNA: TGTGCCAGCAGCCAAGATAGGACAACTAATGAAAAACTGTTTTTT.

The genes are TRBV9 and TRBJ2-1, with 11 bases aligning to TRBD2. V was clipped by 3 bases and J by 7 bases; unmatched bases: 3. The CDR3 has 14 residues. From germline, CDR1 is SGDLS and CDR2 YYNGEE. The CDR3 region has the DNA TGTGCCAGCAGCGCCGGACTAGCGGGTAATGAGCAGTTCTTC. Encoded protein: CASSAGLAGNEQFF.

This CDR3 is CASSFSTGASGNEQFF. As DNA, the CDR3 is TGCGCCAGCAGCTTTTCTACAGGGGCGTCGGGCAATGAGCAGTTCTTC. The chain uses TRBV5-1 and TRBJ2-1; 7 bases are a match to TRBD1. J was trimmed by 6 bases and V by 2 bases; bases with no gene match: 11. Germline-derived CDR1 and CDR2 are SGHRS and YFSETQ. The CDR3 consists of 16 residues.

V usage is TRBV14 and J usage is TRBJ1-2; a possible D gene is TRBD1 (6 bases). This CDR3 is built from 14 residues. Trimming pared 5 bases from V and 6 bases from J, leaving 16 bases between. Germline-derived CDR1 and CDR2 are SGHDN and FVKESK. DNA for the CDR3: TGTGCCAGCAGCTATGACAGGAGGGTGGATGGCTACACCTTC. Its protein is CASSYDRRVDGYTF.

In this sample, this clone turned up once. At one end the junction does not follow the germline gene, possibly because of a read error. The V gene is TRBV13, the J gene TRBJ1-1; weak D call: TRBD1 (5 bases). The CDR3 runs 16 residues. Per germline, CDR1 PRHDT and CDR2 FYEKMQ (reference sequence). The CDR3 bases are TGTGCCAGCAGCCTAGGTGGGGAGACAGTAAACACTGAAGCTTTCTTT. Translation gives CASSLGGETVNTEAFF.

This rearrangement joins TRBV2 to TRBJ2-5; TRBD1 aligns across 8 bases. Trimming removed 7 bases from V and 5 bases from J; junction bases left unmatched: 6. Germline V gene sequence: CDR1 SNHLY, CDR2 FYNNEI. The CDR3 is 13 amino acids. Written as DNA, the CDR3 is TGTGCCAGCACCCCTAACAGGGGGGAGACCCAGTACTTC. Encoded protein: CASTPNRGETQYF. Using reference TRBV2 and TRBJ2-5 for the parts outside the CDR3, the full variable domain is EPEVTQTPSHQVTQMGQEVILRCVPISNHLYFYWYRQILGQKVEFLVSFYNNEISEKSEIFDDQFSVERPDGSNFTLKIRSTKLEDSAMYFCASTPNRGETQYFGPGTRLLVL.

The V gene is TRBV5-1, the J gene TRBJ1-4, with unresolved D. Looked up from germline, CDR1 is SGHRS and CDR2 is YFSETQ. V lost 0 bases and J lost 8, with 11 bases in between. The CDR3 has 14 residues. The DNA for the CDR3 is TGCGCCAGCAGCTTGGACTCCCCGAGGGAAAAACTGTTTTTT. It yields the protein CASSLDSPREKLFF. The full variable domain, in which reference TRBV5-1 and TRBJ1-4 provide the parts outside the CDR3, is KAGVTQTPRYLIKTRGQQVTLSCSPISGHRSVSWYQQTPGQGLQFLFEYFSETQRNKGNFPGRFSGRQFSNSRSEMNVSTLELGDSALYLCASSLDSPREKLFFGSGTQLSVL.